Shown below are 14 T cell receptor beta chains from a single sample sequenced in a study of HIV-infected patients and healthy controls (dated by TCRdb to between 2013 and 2015). The library was produced with 5' RACE. Sequencing was performed on an Illumina MiSeq. TCRdb reprocessed the public reads (quality trimming at Q25 with fastp, clone calling with MiXCR) and kept in-frame beta chains. Identical CDR3 protein sequences are pooled into one entry, listed with their most common genes and DNA. The sample contains more than 60,000 distinct CDR3 sequences, about 19% of them found a single time. The ten largest clonotypes hold about 1.5% of the sample. Source material: CD4+ T cells from blood. These receptors all stem from a human donor in good health.

This clonotype occurred many times. The rearrangement joins TRBV19 to TRBJ2-1; 13 positions match TRBD2. The CDR3 consists of 16 residues. CDR1 is LNHDA and CDR2 is SQIVND in the germline V gene (reference sequence). V lost 5 bases to trimming and J lost 5 bases; unmatched junction nucleotides: 6. The CDR3 sequence is CASSLLAGGIHNEQFF. The CDR3 nucleotides are TGTGCCAGTAGTTTACTAGCGGGGGGGATCCACAATGAGCAGTTCTTC.

The V gene is TRBV6-5, the J gene TRBJ2-1; perhaps TRBD1 as D (6 bases). The V gene's germline CDR1 is MNHEY and CDR2 SVGAGI. This CDR3 spans 13 amino acids. Deletions cut 6 bases from V and 3 bases from J, with 9 bases between. The DNA for the CDR3 is TGTGCCAGCAGACCGGACAGCTACAATGAGCAGTTCTTC. Its protein is CASRPDSYNEQFF.

This clonotype was seen more than once but under ten times. The genes are TRBV20-1 and TRBJ1-1; possible D gene TRBD1, 6 bases. Germline CDR1 reads DFQATT; CDR2 reads SNEGSKA (reference sequence). CDR3 length equals 14 residues. V lost 5 bases and J 6 bases, leaving 19 bases between the germline ends. The DNA for the CDR3 is TGCAGTGCTTCGAATCCCCAGGGGAGGTCTGAAGCTTTCTTT. This codes for CSASNPQGRSEAFF.

This clonotype was picked up a small number of times. The chain employs TRBV30 and TRBJ2-1; TRBD1 or TRBD2 may be the D gene (6 bases each). Trimming pared 3 bases from V and 8 bases from J, leaving 17 bases between. CDR3 size: 14 residues. Germline values: CDR1 GTSNPN, CDR2 SVGIG (reference sequence). The CDR3 spells CAWRSPGGSDEQFF. Written as DNA, the CDR3 is TGTGCCTGGAGAAGCCCCGGGGGCTCGGATGAGCAGTTCTTC.

The table lists this clonotype with a few counts. This chain joins TRBV20-1 and TRBJ1-2; D may be TRBD1 (5 bases). The germline V gene encodes CDR1 DFQATT and CDR2 SNEGSKA (reference sequence). Trimming took off 0 bases at V and 0 bases at J, with 11 bases between the two ends. CDR3 length: 15 amino acids. The CDR3 DNA sequence: TGCAGTGCTAGAGATATTAGGACATCTAACTATGGCTACACCTTC. Translated, it gives CSARDIRTSNYGYTF.

This clonotype was recorded many times. The rearrangement links TRBV7-8 to TRBJ2-5; D perhaps matches TRBD2 (6 bases). Germline assignment: CDR1 SGHVS and CDR2 FQNEAQ. V dropped 5 bases and J dropped 9 bases, with 16 bases sitting between them. This CDR3 has 13 amino acids. The DNA for the CDR3 is TGTGCCAGCAGCCCCCGCGGGACGGGGGCCCAGTACTTC. It codes for CASSPRGTGAQYF.

This clonotype has ten or more counts. The CDR3 nucleotides are TGCAGTGCTTGGACAGAATACGAGCAGTACTTC. Its protein product is CSAWTEYEQYF. This chain uses TRBV20-1 with TRBJ2-7; the D gene is possibly TRBD1 (6 bases). Germline V gene sequence: CDR1 DFQATT, CDR2 SNEGSKA (reference sequence). CDR3 length: 11 amino acids. Trimming left V 5 bases short and J 4 bases short, with 9 bases between.

The chain couples TRBV5-4 to TRBJ1-1, with a possible D match to TRBD1 (6 bases). V lost 4 bases, J lost 0 bases, and 19 bases lay in between. Germline values: CDR1 SGHNT, CDR2 YYREEE (reference sequence). This CDR3 contains 17 residues. CDR3 sequence: CASSPRTAVGMNTEAFF. For the CDR3, the DNA is TGTGCCAGCAGCCCGAGGACAGCAGTGGGCATGAACACTGAAGCTTTCTTT. Drawing the rest from reference TRBV5-4 and TRBJ1-1, the complete variable domain is ETGVTQSPTHLIKTRGQQVTLRCSSQSGHNTVSWYQQALGQGPQFIFQYYREEENGRGNFPPRFSGLQFPNYSSELNVNALELDDSALYLCASSPRTAVGMNTEAFFGQGTRLTVV.

This sequence joins TRBV6-1 and TRBJ1-4; D is unclear. The CDR3 runs 15 residues. The V gene lost 4 bases and the J gene lost 1 base, with 10 bases spanning the gap. Germline CDR1 reads MNHNS; CDR2 reads SASEGT. The CDR3 nucleotides read TGTGCCAGCAGTGCTAACAGAGGAACTAATGAAAAACTGTTTTTT. It codes for CASSANRGTNEKLFF.

The rearrangement uses TRBV12-3 or TRBV12-4 and TRBJ1-1; no clear D gene. CDR3 length: 12 residues. V lost 1 base, J lost 9 bases, and 9 bases lay in between. The CDR3 is CASSLGGGKAFF. In nucleotides, the CDR3 is TGTGCCAGCAGTTTAGGAGGAGGAAAAGCTTTCTTT.

This clonotype was seen more than once but under ten times. The chain uses TRBV12-3 or TRBV12-4 and TRBJ1-5; D gene uncertain. Trimming left V 7 bases short and J 3 bases short, with 13 bases between. This CDR3 is built from 14 residues. The CDR3 sequence is CASTGDNVNQPQHF. DNA of the CDR3: TGTGCCAGCACCGGAGACAACGTCAATCAGCCCCAGCATTTT.

The chain carries TRBV12-3 or TRBV12-4 and TRBJ2-7; D is perhaps TRBD1 (6 bases). The V end was cut by 3 bases, the J end by 6 bases, with 15 bases between. CDR3 length: 14 amino acids. CDR3 DNA sequence: TGTGCCAGCAGTTTCGACAGGTCCCTTGGCGAGCAGTACTTC. It specifies CASSFDRSLGEQYF.

This clonotype has a handful of counts. V gene TRBV2 combines with J gene TRBJ1-1; D ambiguous. This CDR3 has 14 residues. V shed 6 bases and J shed 2 bases, with 13 bases lying between them. Germline V gene lookup returns CDR1 SNHLY and CDR2 FYNNEI. The CDR3 spells CASRIRTQNTEAFF. The CDR3 nucleotides are TGTGCCAGCAGGATCCGGACGCAAAACACTGAAGCTTTCTTT.

The gene calls are TRBV29-1 and TRBJ2-1; D not resolved. The CDR3 runs 16 residues. CDR1 and CDR2 (germline): SQVTM, ANQGSEA. Between the trimmed V and J ends, which lost 0 bases and 5 bases, there was a span of 17 bases. This CDR3 is CSVEDFGSANNNEQFF. The CDR3 DNA is TGCAGCGTTGAAGATTTTGGCAGCGCGAATAACAATGAGCAGTTCTTC.